This TCR beta chain was sequenced for a study of radiation and T cells in renal cell carcinoma (TCRdb year 2020). Concerning the study at large: The samples were drawn from a clinical trial, where primary renal cell carcinomas were treated with 15 Gy of stereotactic body radiation therapy and then removed by nephrectomy 4 weeks afterward. In total, some 50 samples, comprising around 26 tumors and some 27 peripheral blood samples, were subjected to TCR beta sequencing. Across all 55 or so samples, several million unique CDR3 nucleotide sequences encoding over 2.5 million unique CDR3 amino acid sequences were identified.

Reading the germline V gene (reference sequence) gives CDR1 LNHDA and CDR2 SQIVND. V drops 2 bases and J drops 1 base, leaving 8 bases in between. Including cysteine and phenylalanine, the CDR3 has 14 amino acids. Only CDR3 DNA is held: 42 bases, read in frame from base 1. The sample's time point label is to be understood as: baseline pretreatment blood. What this sample's treatment or condition label stands for: 15 Gy SBRT to primary tumor, nephrectomy 4 weeks later. To follow tumor-enriched clonotypes, peripheral blood was collected serially from radiation-treated patients at baseline and again at 2 weeks and 4 weeks after SBRT. All patients had renal cell carcinoma with clear cell pathology. The QIAamp DNA Blood Mini Kit (Qiagen) was used to prepare genomic DNA for TCR sequencing. Only samples passing all quality control checks were included in the analyses. This clone was counted a single time. Its antigen is currently not known. No per-base quality is available; no much larger clone lies one base away.

The immunoSEQ kit was used, according to the manufacturer's recommendations, to generate TCR beta libraries from genomic DNA. To prepare the libraries, a first multiplex PCR with proprietary primers was run, followed by a second PCR that added unique barcodes, and a bead cleanup was done after each round. A kit-provided positive control reaction and a negative control reaction were included in every sample batch. The final libraries were assessed on an Agilent 4200 TapeStation D1000 ScreenTape, pooled by volume, and quantified by qPCR. An Illumina NextSeq500 fitted with a MidOutput 150-cycle cartridge performed the sequencing, running 156 Read1 cycles and 15 Index1 cycles with the kit's custom primers. The pooled library was loaded at 0.75 to 1 pM, and about 20% PhiX control was spiked in. The study's own analysis went as follows. Vendor-processed data were analyzed in R, and a clonotype was defined as all T cells sharing the same CDR3 nucleotide sequence. For clone abundance analyses, frequencies were normalized to the 10,000 most abundant clones in each sample. Before analysis, public T cell clones were removed, and these numbered fewer than six per sample on average. A difference in abundance of at least 32-fold between compartments was used to define tumor-enriched and baseline blood-enriched clonotypes. A beta-binomial differential abundance model was used to identify clonotypes that were expanded or contracted between blood time points. Tumor-blood repertoire similarity was measured with the Baroni-Urbani and Buser coefficient, and group comparisons used two-tailed Wilcoxon tests in R. TCRdb holds this immuneACCESS table with in-frame rearrangements only. Some clones are missing; in checked studies, unresolved V genes explain under half, and the rest has no known cause. The V and J calls and clone size are taken from that table; D and trimming were inferred from the DNA. Here the sample has under 25,000 clones; approximately 80% occur a single time. The ten top clones hold roughly 40% of the sample.

The research as a whole found: Tracking of blood repertoire dynamics stopped at roughly four weeks after treatment, with no follow-up past that point. Effects of radiation dose or scheduling on the TCR repertoire could not be addressed with the single-armed trial design. An increase in top tumor clonotypes in blood was observed from baseline to 2 weeks post-radiation, followed by contraction by 4 weeks, which was taken to suggest transient expansion of tumor-resident clones. Because pretreatment tumor biopsies were not available, the baseline intratumoral presence of clonotypes could not be determined.

The source was blood, collected from a patient whose treatment included radiotherapy and nephrectomy. The chain is encoded by TRBV19 joined to TRBJ1-2, with no confidently assigned D gene. This TCR was sampled from a man aged 55-75 years with renal cell carcinoma. The DNA reads as follows: TGTGCCAGTAGTATAAATGGGGATAACTATGGCTACACCTTC. Translated, this is CASSINGDNYGYTF.